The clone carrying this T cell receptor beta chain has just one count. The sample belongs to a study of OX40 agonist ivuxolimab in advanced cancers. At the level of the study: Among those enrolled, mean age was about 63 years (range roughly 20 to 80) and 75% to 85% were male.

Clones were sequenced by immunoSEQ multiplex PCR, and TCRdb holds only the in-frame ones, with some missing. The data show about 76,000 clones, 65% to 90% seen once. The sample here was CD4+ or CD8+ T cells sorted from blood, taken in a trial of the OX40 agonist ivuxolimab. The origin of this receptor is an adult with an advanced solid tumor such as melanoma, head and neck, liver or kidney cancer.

This CDR3 is CASSLRAEGRETQYF. CDR3 nucleotides: TGTGCCAGCAGCTTGCGCGCCGAGGGCCGGGAGACCCAGTACTTC. This chain connects TRBV11-3 to TRBJ2-5; perhaps TRBD2 as D (5 bases). The CDR3 extends over 15 amino acids. Germline CDR1 is SGHNT and CDR2 is YENEEA. Trimming cost V 3 bases and J 5 bases, with 16 bases left between them.